Here is one T cell receptor beta chain with its context. These data are taken from a study of blood T cells in healthy people across ages. Alongside a J-beta primer mix, a sample-barcoded 5' primer served in a second PCR lasting about 7 to 12 cycles. TCRdb reanalysed the 5' RACE reads using MiXCR and keeps one entry per CDR3 protein. The sample holds about 1,500,000 distinct CDR3 sequences, 28% seen once. Trimming pared 3 bases from V and 6 bases from J, leaving 14 bases between. Germline V lookup: CDR1 LNHDA, CDR2 SQIVND (reference sequence). The CDR3 totals 14 residues. The V and J genes are TRBV19 and TRBJ1-1; no clear D. The TCR comes from a woman in her twenties or thirties in good health. Source material: blood. The CDR3 nucleotides read TGTGCCAGTAGTATGCAGGATGTGTGGGCTGAAGCTTTCTTT. Its protein product is CASSMQDVWAEAFF.